The rows below give T cell receptor beta chains drawn from one sample of a study of T-cell memory formation after mild COVID-19. TCRdb reprocessed the 5' RACE reads via MiXCR and lists one record per CDR3 protein. The table records 150,000 to 200,000 distinct CDR3 sequences, around a tenth of them present only once. Sequences were obtained from PBMCs or a T cell subset sorted from them (not recorded which). Receptors were obtained from a man younger than 35 who had mild COVID-19 (a few samples of this study predate the infection). Cell type and time point are not known. CDR3s include the opening cysteine and the closing phenylalanine or tryptophan. The D gene is left open where the match is weak. Some rows mark clone size as missing; the rest say once, few, many or name a class of expanded clone.

v_call	d_call	j_call	clone_size	cdr3_nt	cdr3_aa
TRBV18	NA	TRBJ2-5	NA	TGTGCCAGCTCACCACCCCTACCAATGCAAGAGACCCAGTACTTC	CASSPPLPMQETQYF
TRBV7-6	NA	TRBJ2-1	many	TGTGCCAGCAGCTTACTAGCGGAGCAGTTCTTC	CASSLLAEQFF
TRBV10-1	NA	TRBJ2-5	few	TGCGCCAGCAGTGAGGCCAGACAAGAGACCCAGTACTTC	CASSEARQETQYF
TRBV20-1	NA	TRBJ1-2	few	TGCAGTGCTAGTAGCCAAGTTGGGCCCTATGGCTACACCTTC	CSASSQVGPYGYTF
TRBV5-1	TRBD2	TRBJ2-3	NA	TGCGCCAGCAGCTTGGCTACTAGCGGGGGGGCCGGCACAGATACGCAGTATTTT	CASSLATSGGAGTDTQYF
TRBV20-1	NA	TRBJ1-3	NA	TGCAGTGCTAGATCAGGGGCTGGAAACACCATATATTTT	CSARSGAGNTIYF
TRBV24-1	NA	TRBJ1-2	NA	TGTGCCACCAGTGATTTCGAAGGGTTCTATGGCTACACCTTC	CATSDFEGFYGYTF
TRBV12-3/TRBV12-4	TRBD2	TRBJ2-1	many	TGTGCCAGCAGTTTGGGACTAAAGGGTGAGCAGTTCTTC	CASSLGLKGEQFF
TRBV19	TRBD2	TRBJ2-3	NA	TGTGCCAGTAGCGCCGGGGGGGCCTCCGCCACAGATACGCAGTATTTT	CASSAGGASATDTQYF
TRBV27	TRBD1	TRBJ1-6	few	TGTGCCAGCAGTTTAGCAGGGGGAGATTCACCCCTCCACTTT	CASSLAGGDSPLHF
TRBV20-1	NA	TRBJ2-5	NA	TGCAGTGCTAGAGATCCCGTGACAGGCCGAGAGACCCAGTACTTC	CSARDPVTGRETQYF
TRBV15	TRBD1	TRBJ1-5	NA	TGTGCCAGTCGACAGGGCCCTAGGCAGCCCCAGCATTTT	CASRQGPRQPQHF
TRBV10-3	NA	TRBJ2-6	few	TGTGCCATAAGCTTGATGGCCGGGGCCAACGTCCTGACTTTC	CAISLMAGANVLTF
TRBV6-5	NA	TRBJ2-6	few	TGTGCCAGCAGTTACTCCGGCTCTGGGGCCAACGTCCTGACTTTC	CASSYSGSGANVLTF
TRBV4-1	TRBD2	TRBJ2-3	few	TGCGCCAGCAGCCAAGCTAGCGGGGGGGGAGATACGCAGTATTTT	CASSQASGGGDTQYF
TRBV7-3	NA	TRBJ2-1	many	TGTGCCAGCAGCTTCTCGGGGAATGAGCAGTTCTTC	CASSFSGNEQFF
TRBV30	NA	TRBJ1-1	few	TGTGCCTGGAGTTCTGTGACACCCGGCACTGAAGCTTTCTTT	CAWSSVTPGTEAFF
TRBV30	TRBD2	TRBJ2-5	few	TGTGCCTGGAGTGCACCCCCCGGGACTAGCAGTCCTCGTATCCGAGAAGAGACCCAGTACTTC	CAWSAPPGTSSPRIREETQYF
TRBV6-5	TRBD1	TRBJ2-1	NA	TGTGCCAGCAGGTCACCGGGACAGGGACTCTACAATGAGCAGTTCTTC	CASRSPGQGLYNEQFF
TRBV10-3	NA	TRBJ2-7	many	TGTGCCATCACCGGGGATAGGACGACGAGCTACGAGCAGTACTTC	CAITGDRTTSYEQYF
TRBV29-1	NA	TRBJ1-5	NA	TGCAGCGCATTGATCAGGGGAAATCAGCCCCAGCATTTT	CSALIRGNQPQHF
TRBV4-1	TRBD1	TRBJ2-7	few	TGCGCCAGCAAGTCGGGACAGGGGACCTACGAGCAGTACTTC	CASKSGQGTYEQYF
TRBV7-2	NA	TRBJ2-5	many	TGTGCCAGCAGCTTACGTGGCGAGACCCAGTACTTC	CASSLRGETQYF
TRBV24-1	NA	TRBJ2-2	NA	TGTGCCACCAGGAATTCGTTTCAGGGTGACACCGGGGAGCTGTTTTTT	CATRNSFQGDTGELFF
TRBV6-2/TRBV6-3	NA	TRBJ2-5	few	TGTGCCAGCACCCCGGCAAGACAGGACCAAGAGACCCAGTACTTC	CASTPARQDQETQYF
TRBV5-1	NA	TRBJ2-7	NA	TGCGCCAGCAGCTGGAGACGGGGAAATTCCTACGAGCAGTACTTC	CASSWRRGNSYEQYF
TRBV18	TRBD1	TRBJ2-2	few	TGTGCCAGCTCCCAGACTGGGACAGGGGTCACCGGGGAGCTGTTTTTT	CASSQTGTGVTGELFF
TRBV11-3	NA	TRBJ2-1	NA	TGTGCCAGCAGCTTGTCCTTGAATGAGCAGTTCTTC	CASSLSLNEQFF
TRBV27	NA	TRBJ1-1	NA	TGTGCCAGCAGTTTAAGGTCCCAGGGGTACACTGAAGCTTTCTTT	CASSLRSQGYTEAFF
TRBV9	NA	TRBJ2-5	NA	TGTGCCAGCAGCTTACCCGGGACAAACCAATTCCAAGAGACCCAGTACTTC	CASSLPGTNQFQETQYF
TRBV7-2	TRBD1	TRBJ1-1	NA	TGTGCCAGCAGCCAGGACAGGGGGTATTTTACTGAAGCTTTATTT	CASSQDRGYFTEALF
TRBV20-1	NA	TRBJ2-3	few	TGCAGTGCTAGGAGATCGGGGATCACAGATACGCAGTATTTT	CSARRSGITDTQYF
TRBV5-1	NA	TRBJ1-1	NA	TGCGCCAGCAGCTTCACAGAGACGAACACTGAAGCTTTCTTT	CASSFTETNTEAFF
TRBV5-4	NA	TRBJ1-2	NA	TGTGCCAGCAGCCCGGGCTGGAGGGAGAACTATGGCTACACCTTC	CASSPGWRENYGYTF
TRBV6-6	NA	TRBJ1-4	few	TGTGCCAGCAGTTACCCCAAGGGAGCTTTTAATGAAAAACTGTTTTTT	CASSYPKGAFNEKLFF
TRBV7-2	NA	TRBJ1-3	few	TGTGCCAGCAGCTTGGTGGGAAACACCATATATTTT	CASSLVGNTIYF
TRBV2	TRBD1	TRBJ1-1	NA	TGTGCCAGCAGCGGACAGGGCGGTAACACTGAAGCTTTCTTT	CASSGQGGNTEAFF
TRBV7-9	NA	TRBJ1-6	NA	TGTGCCATTTCAGGGCCAAATTCACCCCTCCACTTT	CAISGPNSPLHF
TRBV18	NA	TRBJ2-7	NA	TGTGCCAGCTCACCTGGTATTCCGGGCCCAACCTACGAGCAGTACTTC	CASSPGIPGPTYEQYF
TRBV12-3/TRBV12-4	TRBD1	TRBJ1-5	NA	TGTGCCAGCAGACAGGGGCATCAGCCCCAGCATTTT	CASRQGHQPQHF
TRBV5-1	NA	TRBJ1-1	many	TGCGCCAGCAGCGGAAGTAGTGAAGCTTTCTTT	CASSGSSEAFF
TRBV5-1	NA	TRBJ1-6	NA	TGCGCCAGCAGCTTGGGGTACGCAGATCCGAGCTCCTATAATTCACCCCTCCACTTT	CASSLGYADPSSYNSPLHF
TRBV5-5	NA	TRBJ2-3	few	TGTGCCAGCAGCTTGGAGAATGCAGGGGAAGGCACAGATACGCAGTATTTT	CASSLENAGEGTDTQYF
TRBV9	NA	TRBJ1-1	NA	TGTGCCAGCAGCACCCGCACAGGGAACACTGAAGCTTTCTTT	CASSTRTGNTEAFF
TRBV29-1	NA	TRBJ1-5	many	TGCAGCGTTGGTGTAAGGGGGCAGCCCCAGCATTTT	CSVGVRGQPQHF
TRBV7-2	NA	TRBJ2-3	NA	TGTGCCAGCAGCTTAGAGCCCCAGCGCACAGATACGCAGTATTTT	CASSLEPQRTDTQYF
TRBV7-2	NA	TRBJ2-3	NA	TGTGCCAGCAGCTCGAGGCGGCAGGATACGCAGTATTTT	CASSSRRQDTQYF
TRBV3-1	NA	TRBJ1-6	NA	TGTGCCAGCAGCCAGGGCCGGAATTCACCCCTCCACTTT	CASSQGRNSPLHF